A selection of T cell receptor beta chains follows, all from one sample in a study of Graves' ophthalmopathy and Graves' hyperthyroidism. TCRdb re-called the multiplex PCR reads with MiXCR, one entry per CDR3 protein. Here the sample spans 200,000 to 250,000 distinct CDR3 sequences, 20% to 25% being singletons. The sequenced material came from peripheral blood. Receptors were obtained from a woman aged 45-60 years with Graves' ophthalmopathy. Both conserved end residues are part of each CDR3. The order of the fields is clone size, J gene, D gene, V gene, CDR3 protein, CDR3 DNA. A D gene is named only where the DNA matches it firmly. Rows may omit the clone size; those that give it use once, few, many or a size class.

>many|TRBJ2-7|TRBD2|TRBV7-9
CASSLGRTSGSYEQYF
TGTGCCAGCAGCTTAGGCCGGACTAGCGGGTCATACGAGCAGTACTTC
>many|TRBJ1-6|NA|TRBV20-1
CSAKPTPPSLHF
TGCAGTGCCAAACCTACACCCCCTTCCCTCCACTTT
>many|TRBJ1-2|TRBD1|TRBV6-5
CASSPLGTGVSYGYTF
TGTGCCAGCAGCCCCTTGGGGACAGGGGTATCCTATGGCTACACCTTC
>few|TRBJ1-1|NA|TRBV28
CASRGGQLNTEAFF
TGTGCCAGCAGGGGCGGACAGCTGAACACTGAAGCTTTCTTT
>many|TRBJ2-5|TRBD1|TRBV29-1
CSVPSPGGKETQYF
TGCAGCGTTCCGTCGCCAGGGGGCAAGGAGACCCAGTACTTC
>many|TRBJ2-4|NA|TRBV19
CASSIRDHKNIQYF
TGTGCCAGTAGTATCCGGGACCACAAAAACATTCAGTACTTC
>many|TRBJ1-2|NA|TRBV6-1
CASSEAGWGRGYGYTF
TGTGCCAGCAGTGAAGCGGGGTGGGGGCGCGGTTATGGCTACACCTTC
>many|TRBJ2-5|NA|TRBV15
CATRGDGEETQYF
TGTGCCACCAGAGGGGATGGGGAGGAGACCCAGTACTTC
>NA|TRBJ2-5|NA|TRBV6-5
CASSYSGGSEETQYF
TGTGCCAGCAGTTACTCGGGCGGAAGTGAAGAGACCCAGTACTTC
>many|TRBJ1-5|NA|TRBV20-1
CSAGGGVYQPQHF
TGCAGTGCTGGGGGGGGGGTCTATCAGCCCCAGCATTTT
>NA|TRBJ2-7|TRBD2|TRBV4-2
CASSAGLAGGPGNEQYF
TGTGCCAGCAGCGCGGGACTAGCGGGAGGGCCTGGGAACGAGCAGTACTTC
>many|TRBJ1-6|NA|TRBV28
CASSASLSSESPLHF
TGTGCCAGCAGTGCCTCGCTATCTTCGGAGTCACCCCTCCACTTT
>many|TRBJ2-7|TRBD2|TRBV28
CASSLRGVSYEQYF
TGTGCCAGCAGTTTGCGGGGGGTGTCCTACGAGCAGTACTTC
>many|TRBJ1-2|NA|TRBV10-2
CASSEEGTRPRNGYTF
TGCGCCAGCAGTGAAGAGGGCACCCGCCCTAGGAATGGCTACACCTTC
>NA|TRBJ2-7|NA|TRBV30
CAWSRDVVEQYF
TGTGCCTGGAGCAGGGACGTTGTCGAGCAGTACTTC
>many|TRBJ2-7|NA|TRBV12-3/TRBV12-4
CATPPWAVIPSYEQYF
TGTGCCACCCCTCCCTGGGCCGTCATCCCATCCTACGAGCAGTACTTC
>NA|TRBJ2-5|NA|TRBV12-5
CASGLTGTETQYF
TGTGCTAGTGGTTTGACAGGGACAGAGACCCAGTACTTC
>NA|TRBJ2-5|TRBD1|TRBV3-1
CASSRNRGAQETQYF
TGTGCCAGCAGCCGGAACAGGGGGGCGCAGGAGACCCAGTACTTC
>many|TRBJ2-3|TRBD2|TRBV19
CAGSIAGGPNTQYF
TGTGCCGGTAGTATTGCGGGAGGGCCTAATACGCAGTATTTT
>many|TRBJ2-6|NA|TRBV19
CASTQSSSGANVLTF
TGTGCCAGTACACAGTCCTCCTCTGGGGCCAACGTCCTGACTTTC
>many|TRBJ2-7|TRBD2|TRBV12-3/TRBV12-4
CASRGTSVSYEQYF
TGTGCCAGCAGGGGGACTAGCGTCTCCTACGAGCAGTACTTC
>few|TRBJ2-7|TRBD1|TRBV12-3/TRBV12-4
CASSASRQGQQYF
TGTGCCAGCAGTGCCTCAAGACAGGGCCAGCAGTACTTC
>many|TRBJ1-2|NA|TRBV5-1
CASRPPSDSGGYTF
TGCGCCAGCAGGCCCCCATCGGACAGTGGTGGCTACACCTTC
>NA|TRBJ1-2|NA|TRBV12-3/TRBV12-4
CASSLTASYGYTF
TGTGCCAGCAGTCTAACAGCTTCCTATGGCTACACCTTC
>many|TRBJ2-7|TRBD2|TRBV27
CASSSTSAIYEQYF
TGTGCCAGCAGTTCTACTAGCGCAATCTACGAGCAGTACTTC
>many|TRBJ1-3|NA|TRBV6-1
CASSEIQGNTIYF
TGTGCCAGCAGTGAAATTCAGGGAAACACCATATATTTT
>many|TRBJ1-5|NA|TRBV6-1
CASSPQGGQPQHF
TGTGCCAGCAGTCCCCAGGGTGGCCAGCCCCAGCATTTT
>NA|TRBJ2-7|NA|TRBV20-1
CSATRTGRTSEQYF
TGCAGTGCCACTAGGACAGGGCGGACTAGCGAGCAGTACTTC
>NA|TRBJ2-5|NA|TRBV20-1
CSASSDQETQYF
TGCAGTGCTAGTTCGGATCAAGAGACCCAGTACTTC
>NA|TRBJ2-5|TRBD1|TRBV24-1
CATSDSDRGNQETQYF
TGTGCCACCAGTGATTCGGACAGGGGGAACCAAGAGACCCAGTACTTC
>few|TRBJ1-1|NA|TRBV6-2/TRBV6-3
CASSYSFGVGAVAFF
TGTGCCAGCAGTTACTCGTTTGGGGTGGGGGCGGTAGCTTTCTTT
>many|TRBJ1-5|TRBD1|TRBV19
CASKGGQGAYQPQHF
TGTGCCAGTAAGGGCGGGCAGGGGGCTTATCAGCCCCAGCATTTT
>many|TRBJ2-2|TRBD1|TRBV12-3/TRBV12-4
CASSLQGTGLTGELFF
TGTGCCAGCAGTTTACAAGGGACAGGGTTAACCGGGGAGCTGTTTTTT